The source of this T cell receptor (beta chain) is a study of T cells in Graves' hyperthyroidism and ophthalmopathy. TCR beta CDR3 region amplification was performed from RNA transcripts. Initially, a first-round RT-PCR of the TCR CDR3 employed the HTBI primer set. TCRdb re-derived calls from the multiplex PCR reads in MiXCR, one entry per CDR3 protein. The repertoire holds 300,000 to 450,000 distinct CDR3 sequences, with approximately 13% as singletons. This clonotype has at least ten counts. This sequence was found in a woman younger than 35 with Graves' hyperthyroidism. Sequenced sample: blood.

The CDR3 sequence: CASSLQPVQGPGADTQYF. The CDR3 DNA is TGTGCCAGCAGTTTACAGCCAGTACAGGGCCCTGGGGCAGATACGCAGTATTTT. V usage is TRBV27 and J usage is TRBJ2-3, with D tentatively TRBD1 (6 bases). This CDR3 is built from 18 residues. V was clipped by 2 bases and J by 4 bases, with 22 bases between them. CDR1 and CDR2 from the germline V gene are MNHEY and SMNVEV (reference sequence).